This record covers a single T cell receptor (beta chain). The record originates from a study of blood T cell repertoires in COVID-19. Background on the study: COVID-19 samples collected from the United States, Italy and Spain covered acute and convalescent phases. The analysed material was cDNA or gDNA that came from T cells, B-cell-depleted T cells, or PBMCs.

Germline V lookup: CDR1 SGHDT, CDR2 YYEEEE. This CDR3 contains 13 residues. V lost 2 bases, J lost 0 bases, and 6 bases lay in between. Per the study methods: Researchers report that nucleated cell counts were estimated from reference gene primer amplification. Measured with immunoSEQ multiplex PCR; TCRdb has only the in-frame clones, and not every one. V, J and clone size are those of that table, while D and trimming were read from the DNA. The data contain 400,000 to 550,000 clones, 75% to 90% of them singletons. The sequencing input was peripheral blood. The receptor's source is a woman aged 25 to 39 with acute or convalescent COVID-19. The chain has TRBV5-6 and TRBJ2-7; D call uncertain. The CDR3: CASSFSSSYEQYF. CDR3 nucleotides: TGTGCCAGCAGCTTCTCGAGCTCCTACGAGCAGTACTTC.